This T cell receptor (beta chain) was sequenced for a study of a mutant IDH1 vaccine in newly diagnosed glioma. On the study more broadly: Following radiotherapy alone, or alongside temozolomide cycles, vaccination was started after an interval of 4-6 weeks. Regarding the study as a whole: In roughly 93% of patients, immune responses induced by the vaccine occurred.

The sample holds a few counts of this clone. No antigen is known for it. Time point specified: week 23, last vaccination. Vaccination comprised doses that each held 300 ug of mutant IDH1 20-mer peptide, plus topical imiquimod. The table came from immunoSEQ multiplex PCR; TCRdb's copy has only in-frame clones and leaves some out. Among approximately 50,000 clones listed, about 87% were seen once. The V gene end was trimmed by 0 bases and the J gene end by 0 bases; junction bases not matched to a gene: 2. Germline V gene data show CDR1 as LGHNA and CDR2 as YSLEER. The CDR3 is 16 amino acids. The chain recombines TRBV4-3 with TRBJ1-3; 7 bases fit TRBD1. Here the sequenced sample was PBMCs, taken from a glioma patient whose treatment included an IDH1 peptide vaccine. The source is a man aged 35-49 years with glioma. The CDR3 bases are TGCGCCAGCAGCCAAGATCGGGACAGCTCTGGAAACACCATATATTTT. Protein product: CASSQDRDSSGNTIYF.